This is a list of T cell receptor beta chains from one sample in a study of T cells in Graves' hyperthyroidism and ophthalmopathy. Each CDR3 protein gets one entry after TCRdb re-called the multiplex PCR reads with MiXCR. The table lists 450,000 to 600,000 distinct CDR3 sequences, about 14% of them singletons. Material: blood. These receptors were obtained from a woman aged 35 to 49 with Graves' hyperthyroidism. CDR3s include the opening cysteine and the closing phenylalanine or tryptophan. D genes are given only for firm matches. Some rows mark clone size as missing; the rest say once, few, many or name a class of expanded clone.

size	J	V	D	CDR3	DNA
.	TRBJ2-2	TRBV28	TRBD1	CASSGTGVIGELFF	TGTGCCAGCAGCGGGACAGGGGTGATCGGGGAGCTGTTTTTT
many	TRBJ1-1	TRBV20-1	.	CSARHPNTEAFF	TGCAGTGCTCGGCACCCGAACACTGAAGCTTTCTTT
.	TRBJ2-7	TRBV19	.	CASSNWARGTYEQYF	TGTGCCAGTAGTAATTGGGCTAGGGGGACCTACGAGCAGTACTTC
.	TRBJ2-5	TRBV3-1	.	CASSSGGGSQETQYF	TGTGCCAGCAGCTCGGGGGGCGGCTCCCAAGAGACCCAGTACTTC
many	TRBJ1-2	TRBV12-3/TRBV12-4	.	CASSLDNGNYGYTF	TGTGCCAGCAGTTTAGATAACGGTAACTATGGCTACACCTTC
few	TRBJ1-2	TRBV6-1	.	CASTDPGYGYTF	TGTGCCAGCACCGACCCGGGTTATGGCTACACCTTC
.	TRBJ2-1	TRBV6-4	TRBD1	CASSPGQGASEQFF	TGTGCCAGCAGTCCGGGACAGGGGGCTAGTGAGCAGTTCTTC
.	TRBJ2-3	TRBV20-1	TRBD2	CSARAGLAGGPGTDTQYF	TGCAGTGCTAGGGCTGGACTAGCGGGAGGGCCAGGCACAGATACGCAGTATTTT
many	TRBJ2-7	TRBV6-5	TRBD1	CASSYSPGQTPSYEQYF	TGTGCCAGCAGTTACTCGCCGGGACAGACGCCCTCCTACGAGCAGTACTTC
few	TRBJ1-6	TRBV5-1	.	CASRIGGEPGANSPLHF	TGCGCCAGCAGGATTGGGGGGGAGCCAGGAGCAAATTCACCCCTCCACTTT
many	TRBJ2-1	TRBV6-7	.	CASSTRPDNEQFF	TGTGCCAGCAGTACCCGACCAGACAATGAGCAGTTCTTC
few	TRBJ2-1	TRBV30	TRBD2	CAWGQDGLAGTRWDEQFF	TGTGCCTGGGGCCAAGACGGCCTAGCGGGAACCCGTTGGGATGAGCAGTTCTTC
many	TRBJ1-6	TRBV28	.	CASTSPVTSPLHF	TGTGCCAGCACCTCGCCCGTAACTTCACCCCTCCACTTT
.	TRBJ1-1	TRBV29-1	.	CSVEDTDLNTEAFF	TGCAGCGTTGAAGATACGGATCTGAACACTGAAGCTTTCTTT
few	TRBJ2-1	TRBV4-2	TRBD2	CASSQEGGGRAFEQFF	TGTGCCAGCAGCCAAGAGGGCGGTGGGAGGGCCTTTGAGCAGTTCTTC
.	TRBJ2-1	TRBV27	.	CASFGPPPDRSYNEQFF	TGTGCCAGCTTTGGGCCCCCCCCGGATCGCTCCTACAATGAGCAGTTCTTC
many	TRBJ1-2	TRBV15	.	CATSTRGGGNYGYTF	TGTGCCACCAGCACCAGGGGCGGGGGAAACTATGGCTACACCTTC
few	TRBJ2-2	TRBV18	.	CASSPRRTFNTGELFF	TGTGCCAGCTCACCAAGGCGGACTTTTAACACCGGGGAGCTGTTTTTT
many	TRBJ2-7	TRBV14	.	CASSVQGFEQYF	TGTGCCAGCAGCGTACAGGGCTTTGAGCAGTACTTC
many	TRBJ2-5	TRBV6-1	.	CASSWTETQYF	TGTGCCAGCAGTTGGACGGAGACCCAGTACTTC
many	TRBJ2-7	TRBV28	TRBD1	CASSVTGGREQYF	TGTGCCAGCAGTGTAACAGGGGGCCGGGAGCAGTACTTC
many	TRBJ2-3	TRBV9	TRBD2	CASSVGIAGGPDTQYF	TGTGCCAGCAGCGTAGGAATAGCGGGAGGTCCAGATACGCAGTATTTT
many	TRBJ2-7	TRBV20-1	.	CSAPGTVSYEQYF	TGCAGTGCTCCCGGGACGGTATCCTACGAGCAGTACTTC
few	TRBJ1-4	TRBV6-5	.	CASSYGAGSEKLFF	TGTGCCAGCAGTTACGGGGCAGGCTCTGAAAAACTGTTTTTT
.	TRBJ2-1	TRBV24-1	.	CATSDSGIDEQFF	TGTGCCACCAGTGATTCCGGGATTGATGAGCAGTTCTTC
few	TRBJ1-6	TRBV13	.	CASSVLTGGSPLHF	TGTGCCAGCAGCGTCTTGACGGGAGGTTCACCCCTCCACTTT
few	TRBJ1-1	TRBV9	.	CASSVKIWNTEAFF	TGTGCCAGCAGCGTCAAGATATGGAACACTGAAGCTTTCTTT
.	TRBJ2-3	TRBV20-1	TRBD2	CSAPAQTSGSTDTQYF	TGCAGTGCTCCAGCCCAAACTAGCGGGAGTACAGATACGCAGTATTTT
.	TRBJ2-7	TRBV5-1	.	CASSLTRGVGEQYF	TGCGCCAGCAGCTTGACTCGTGGAGTGGGCGAGCAGTACTTC
.	TRBJ2-2	TRBV11-2	TRBD1	CASSFGDREAGELFF	TGTGCCAGCAGCTTTGGGGACAGGGAGGCCGGGGAGCTGTTTTTT
many	TRBJ2-3	TRBV20-1	TRBD2	CSARDWASGRADTQYF	TGCAGTGCTAGAGATTGGGCTAGCGGGAGGGCAGATACGCAGTATTTT
many	TRBJ2-7	TRBV28	.	CASSLERWGSTYEQYF	TGTGCCAGCAGTTTAGAACGGTGGGGTTCTACCTACGAGCAGTACTTC
.	TRBJ2-5	TRBV6-1	TRBD1	CASSDRGNQETQYF	TGTGCCAGCAGTGACAGGGGGAACCAAGAGACCCAGTACTTC
many	TRBJ2-3	TRBV5-1	.	CASSLAISGGADTQYF	TGCGCCAGCAGCTTGGCCATTAGCGGAGGGGCAGATACGCAGTATTTT
.	TRBJ2-2	TRBV10-3	.	CAISEDFNTGELFF	TGTGCCATCAGTGAGGACTTTAACACCGGGGAGCTGTTTTTT
.	TRBJ2-2	TRBV9	TRBD2	CASSVDPSGSKTGELFF	TGTGCCAGCAGCGTAGATCCTAGCGGGAGTAAAACCGGGGAGCTGTTTTTT
.	TRBJ1-5	TRBV6-2/TRBV6-3	.	CASGGTGLEPQHF	TGTGCCAGCGGCGGAACAGGTTTAGAGCCCCAGCATTTT
few	TRBJ2-2	TRBV3-1	TRBD2	CASSLSGTSGYTGELFF	TGTGCCAGCAGCCTCTCCGGGACTAGCGGGTACACCGGGGAGCTGTTTTTT
many	TRBJ1-4	TRBV10-3	TRBD1	CAIRTGEDEKLFF	TGTGCCATCAGGACAGGGGAGGACGAAAAACTGTTTTTT
few	TRBJ1-5	TRBV7-9	.	CASTRQGNQPQHF	TGTGCCAGCACCCGACAGGGCAATCAGCCCCAGCATTTT
few	TRBJ1-1	TRBV28	TRBD1	CASSPGQAWTEAFF	TGTGCCAGCAGTCCGGGACAGGCATGGACTGAAGCTTTCTTT
many	TRBJ2-7	TRBV2	TRBD2	CASSEWKLAVSYEQYF	TGTGCCAGCAGTGAATGGAAACTAGCGGTCTCCTACGAGCAGTACTTC
many	TRBJ2-7	TRBV11-3	TRBD1	CASSGQGAREQYF	TGTGCCAGCAGCGGACAGGGGGCCCGCGAGCAGTACTTC
many	TRBJ1-5	TRBV28	.	CASSFMRTGPQHF	TGTGCCAGCAGTTTTATGCGGACGGGACCCCAGCATTTT
many	TRBJ2-1	TRBV20-1	.	CSARNMRELYNEQFF	TGCAGTGCTAGGAATATGAGGGAGCTTTACAATGAGCAGTTCTTC